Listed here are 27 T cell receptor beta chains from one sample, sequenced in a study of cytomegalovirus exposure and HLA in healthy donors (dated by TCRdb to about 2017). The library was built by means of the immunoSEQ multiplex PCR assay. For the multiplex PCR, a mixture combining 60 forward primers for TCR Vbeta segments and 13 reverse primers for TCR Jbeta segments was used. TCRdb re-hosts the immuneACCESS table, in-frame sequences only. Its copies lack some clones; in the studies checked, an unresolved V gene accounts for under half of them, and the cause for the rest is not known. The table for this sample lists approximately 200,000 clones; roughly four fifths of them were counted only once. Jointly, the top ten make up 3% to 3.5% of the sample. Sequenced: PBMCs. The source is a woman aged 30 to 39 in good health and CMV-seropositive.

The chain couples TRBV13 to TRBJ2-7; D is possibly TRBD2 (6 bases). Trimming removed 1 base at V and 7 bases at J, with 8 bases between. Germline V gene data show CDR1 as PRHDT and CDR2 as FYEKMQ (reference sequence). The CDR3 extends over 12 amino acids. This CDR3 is CASSLEGGEQYF. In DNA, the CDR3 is TGTGCCAGCAGCTTAGAAGGAGGGGAGCAGTACTTC.

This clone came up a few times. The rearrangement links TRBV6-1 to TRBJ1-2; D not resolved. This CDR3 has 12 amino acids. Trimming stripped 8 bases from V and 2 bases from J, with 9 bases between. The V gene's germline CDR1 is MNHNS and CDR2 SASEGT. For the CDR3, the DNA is TGTGCCAGCGGCCCAGCGAACTATGGCTACACCTTC. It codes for CASGPANYGYTF.

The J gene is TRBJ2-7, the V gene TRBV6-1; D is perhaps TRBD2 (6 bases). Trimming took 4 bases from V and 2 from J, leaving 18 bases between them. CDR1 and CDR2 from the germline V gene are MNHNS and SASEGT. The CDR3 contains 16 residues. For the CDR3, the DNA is TGTGCCAGCAGTGCCAAGGGGAGGCGGGGCCCCTACGAGCAGTACTTC. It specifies CASSAKGRRGPYEQYF.

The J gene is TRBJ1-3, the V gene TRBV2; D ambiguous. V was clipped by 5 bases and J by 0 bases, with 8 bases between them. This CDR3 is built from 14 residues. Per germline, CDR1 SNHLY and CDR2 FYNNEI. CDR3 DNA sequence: TGTGCCAGCAGTCTGGTCAGCTCTGGAAACACCATATATTTT. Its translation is CASSLVSSGNTIYF. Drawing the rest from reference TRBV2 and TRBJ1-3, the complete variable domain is EPEVTQTPSHQVTQMGQEVILRCVPISNHLYFYWYRQILGQKVEFLVSFYNNEISEKSEIFDDQFSVERPDGSNFTLKIRSTKLEDSAMYFCASSLVSSGNTIYFGEGSWLTVV.

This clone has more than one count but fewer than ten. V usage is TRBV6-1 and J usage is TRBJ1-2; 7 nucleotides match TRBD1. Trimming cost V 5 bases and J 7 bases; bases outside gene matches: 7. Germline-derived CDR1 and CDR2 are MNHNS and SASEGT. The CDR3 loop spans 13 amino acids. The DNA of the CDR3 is TGTGCCAGCAGTCTTGACAGGGTGGGTGGCTACACCTTC. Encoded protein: CASSLDRVGGYTF.

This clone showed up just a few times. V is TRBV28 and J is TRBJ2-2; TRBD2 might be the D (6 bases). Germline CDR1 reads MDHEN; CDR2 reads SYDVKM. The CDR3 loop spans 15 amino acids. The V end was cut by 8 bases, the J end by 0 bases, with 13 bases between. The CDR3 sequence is CASAALAANTGELFF. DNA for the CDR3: TGTGCCAGCGCCGCCTTAGCGGCGAACACCGGGGAGCTGTTTTTT.

The CDR3 reads CASSPTAGRDQPQHF. The CDR3 coding sequence is TGTGCCAGCTCACCCACCGCAGGGAGGGACCAGCCCCAGCATTTT. This chain links TRBV18 with TRBJ1-5, with D perhaps TRBD1 (5 bases). V was shortened by 3 bases and J by 7 bases, with 16 bases between the two germline ends. The CDR3 consists of 15 residues. Per the germline V gene, CDR1 is KGHSH and CDR2 is LQKENI.

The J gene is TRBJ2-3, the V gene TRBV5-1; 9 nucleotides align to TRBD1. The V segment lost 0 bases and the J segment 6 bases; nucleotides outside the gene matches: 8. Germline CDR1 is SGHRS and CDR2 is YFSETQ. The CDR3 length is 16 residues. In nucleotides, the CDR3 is TGCGCCAGCAGCTTGGATTCGGGACAGGGCGGCGATACGCAGTATTTT. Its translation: CASSLDSGQGGDTQYF. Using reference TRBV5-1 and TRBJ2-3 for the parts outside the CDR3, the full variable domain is KAGVTQTPRYLIKTRGQQVTLSCSPISGHRSVSWYQQTPGQGLQFLFEYFSETQRNKGNFPGRFSGRQFSNSRSEMNVSTLELGDSALYLCASSLDSGQGGDTQYFGPGTRLTVL.

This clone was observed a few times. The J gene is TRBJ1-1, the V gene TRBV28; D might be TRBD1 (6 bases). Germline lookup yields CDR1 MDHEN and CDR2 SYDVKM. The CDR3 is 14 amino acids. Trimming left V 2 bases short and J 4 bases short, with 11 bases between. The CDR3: CASSLGPRGTEAFF. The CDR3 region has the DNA TGTGCCAGCAGTTTAGGACCCAGGGGCACTGAAGCTTTCTTT.

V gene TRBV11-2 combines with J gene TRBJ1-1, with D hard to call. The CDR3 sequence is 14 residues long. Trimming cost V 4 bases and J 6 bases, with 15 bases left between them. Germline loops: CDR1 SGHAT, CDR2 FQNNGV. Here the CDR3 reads CASSSQLVAAEAFF. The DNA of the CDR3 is TGTGCCAGCAGCTCCCAGTTGGTCGCGGCTGAAGCTTTCTTT. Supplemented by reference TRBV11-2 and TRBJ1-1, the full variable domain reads EAGVAQSPRYKIIEKRQSVAFWCNPISGHATLYWYQQILGQGPKLLIQFQNNGVVDDSQLPKDRFSAERLKGVDSTLKIQPAKLEDSAVYLCASSSQLVAAEAFFGQGTRLTVV.

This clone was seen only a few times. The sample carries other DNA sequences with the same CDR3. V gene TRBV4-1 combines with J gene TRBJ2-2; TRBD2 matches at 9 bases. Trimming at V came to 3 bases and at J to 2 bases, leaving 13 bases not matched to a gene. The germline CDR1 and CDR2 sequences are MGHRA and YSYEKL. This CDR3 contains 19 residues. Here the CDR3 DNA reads TGCGCCAGCAGCCAGAGGGGGGGCCCAGCGGGAGGAAACACCGGGGAGCTGTTTTTT. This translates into CASSQRGGPAGGNTGELFF.

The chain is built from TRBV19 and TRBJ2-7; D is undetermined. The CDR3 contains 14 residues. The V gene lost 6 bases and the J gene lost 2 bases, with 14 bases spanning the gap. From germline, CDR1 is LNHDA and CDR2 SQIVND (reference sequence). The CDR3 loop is CASSQVSHAYEQYF. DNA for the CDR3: TGTGCCAGTAGCCAAGTTTCACATGCCTACGAGCAGTACTTC.

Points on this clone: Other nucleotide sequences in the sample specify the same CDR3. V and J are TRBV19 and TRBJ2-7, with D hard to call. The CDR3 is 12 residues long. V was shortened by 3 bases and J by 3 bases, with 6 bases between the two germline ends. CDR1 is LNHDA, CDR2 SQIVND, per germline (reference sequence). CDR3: CASSMSGYEQYF. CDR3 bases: TGTGCCAGTAGTATGTCCGGCTACGAGCAGTACTTC.

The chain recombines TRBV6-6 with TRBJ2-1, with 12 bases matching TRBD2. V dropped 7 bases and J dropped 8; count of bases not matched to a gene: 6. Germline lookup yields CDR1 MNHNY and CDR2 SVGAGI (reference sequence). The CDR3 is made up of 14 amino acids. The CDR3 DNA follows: TGTGCCAGCACTCCGGGACTAGCGGGTGATGAGCAGTTCTTC. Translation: CASTPGLAGDEQFF.

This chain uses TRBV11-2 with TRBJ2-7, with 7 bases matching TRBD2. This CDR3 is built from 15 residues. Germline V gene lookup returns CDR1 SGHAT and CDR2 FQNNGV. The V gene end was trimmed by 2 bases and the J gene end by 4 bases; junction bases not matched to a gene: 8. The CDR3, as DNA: TGTGCCAGCAGCTTAACGGCGGGAGCATGGTACGAGCAGTACTTC. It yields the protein CASSLTAGAWYEQYF.

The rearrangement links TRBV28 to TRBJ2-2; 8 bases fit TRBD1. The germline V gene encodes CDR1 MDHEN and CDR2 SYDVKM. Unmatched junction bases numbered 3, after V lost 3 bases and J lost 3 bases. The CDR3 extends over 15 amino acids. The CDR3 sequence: CASSLTGEYTGELFF. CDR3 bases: TGTGCCAGCAGTTTGACAGGGGAGTACACCGGGGAGCTGTTTTTT.

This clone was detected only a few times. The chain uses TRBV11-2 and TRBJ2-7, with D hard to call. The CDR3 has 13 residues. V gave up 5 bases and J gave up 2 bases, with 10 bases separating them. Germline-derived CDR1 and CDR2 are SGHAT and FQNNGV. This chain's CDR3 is CASSVDLAYEQYF. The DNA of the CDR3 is TGTGCCAGCAGCGTTGACCTAGCCTACGAGCAGTACTTC.

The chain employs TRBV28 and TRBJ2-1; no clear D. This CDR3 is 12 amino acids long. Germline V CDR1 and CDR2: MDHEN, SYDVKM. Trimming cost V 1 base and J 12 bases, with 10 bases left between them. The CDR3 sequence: CASSLSGPGQFF. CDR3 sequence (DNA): TGTGCCAGCAGTTTATCCGGTCCAGGGCAGTTCTTC.

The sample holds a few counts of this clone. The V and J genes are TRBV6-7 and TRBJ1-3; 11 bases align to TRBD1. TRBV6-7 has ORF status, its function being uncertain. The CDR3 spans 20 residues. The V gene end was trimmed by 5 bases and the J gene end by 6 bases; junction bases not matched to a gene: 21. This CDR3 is CASSNKTGTGGCWGENTIYF. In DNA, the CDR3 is TGTGCCAGCAGTAATAAGACCGGGACAGGGGGATGTTGGGGTGAAAACACCATATATTTT.

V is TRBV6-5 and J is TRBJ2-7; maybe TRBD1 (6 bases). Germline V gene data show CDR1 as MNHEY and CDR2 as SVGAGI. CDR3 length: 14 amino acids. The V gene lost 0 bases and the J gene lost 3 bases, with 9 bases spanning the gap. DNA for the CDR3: TGTGCCAGCAGTTACTCGGCAGGGGTCTACGAGCAGTACTTC. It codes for CASSYSAGVYEQYF.

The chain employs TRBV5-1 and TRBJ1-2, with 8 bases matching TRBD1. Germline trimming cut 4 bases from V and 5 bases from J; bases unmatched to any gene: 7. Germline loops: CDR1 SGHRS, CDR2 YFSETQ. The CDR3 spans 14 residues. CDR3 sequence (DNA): TGCGCCAGCAGCGACAGGGGAACCCATTATGGCTACACCTTC. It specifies CASSDRGTHYGYTF.

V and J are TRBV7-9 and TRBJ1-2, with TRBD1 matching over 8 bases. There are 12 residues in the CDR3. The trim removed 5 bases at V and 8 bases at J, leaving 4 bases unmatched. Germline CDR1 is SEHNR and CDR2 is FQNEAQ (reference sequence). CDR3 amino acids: CASSQTGEGYTF. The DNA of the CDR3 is TGTGCCAGCAGCCAGACAGGGGAAGGCTACACCTTC.

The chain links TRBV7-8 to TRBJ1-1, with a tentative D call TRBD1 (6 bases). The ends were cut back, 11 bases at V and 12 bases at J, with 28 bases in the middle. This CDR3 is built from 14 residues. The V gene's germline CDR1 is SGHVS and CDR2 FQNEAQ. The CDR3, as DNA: TGTGCCGGCACATCCCAGGGGCAGGCCTGGGGTCCTTTCTTT. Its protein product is CAGTSQGQAWGPFF. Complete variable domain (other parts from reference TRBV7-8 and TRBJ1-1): GAGVSQSPRYKVAKRGQDVALRCDPISGHVSLFWYQQALGQGPEFLTYFQNEAQLDKSGLPSDRFFAERPEGSVSTLKIQRTQQEDSAVYLCAGTSQGQAWGPFFGQGTRLTVV.

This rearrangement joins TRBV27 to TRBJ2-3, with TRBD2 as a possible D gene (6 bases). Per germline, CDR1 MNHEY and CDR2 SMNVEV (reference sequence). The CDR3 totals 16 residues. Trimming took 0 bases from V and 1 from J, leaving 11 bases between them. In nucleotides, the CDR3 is TGTGCCAGCAGTTTATCAGGCGGGATGGGCACAGATACGCAGTATTTT. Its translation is CASSLSGGMGTDTQYF.

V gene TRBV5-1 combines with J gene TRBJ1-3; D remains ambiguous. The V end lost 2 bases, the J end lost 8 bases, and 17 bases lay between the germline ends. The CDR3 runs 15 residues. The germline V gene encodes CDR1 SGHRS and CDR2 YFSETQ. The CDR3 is CASSLVTPTSDTIYF. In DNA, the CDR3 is TGCGCCAGCAGCTTAGTTACCCCCACCTCGGACACCATATATTTT.

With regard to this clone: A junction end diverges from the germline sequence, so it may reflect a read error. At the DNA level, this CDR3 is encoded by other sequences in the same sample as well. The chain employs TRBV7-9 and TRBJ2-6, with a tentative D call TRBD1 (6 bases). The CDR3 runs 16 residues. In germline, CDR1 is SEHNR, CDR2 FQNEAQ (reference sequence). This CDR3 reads CASRRTGSSGANVLTF. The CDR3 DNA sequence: TGTGCCAGCAGACGCACAGGGAGCTCTGGGGCCAACGTCCTGACCTTC.

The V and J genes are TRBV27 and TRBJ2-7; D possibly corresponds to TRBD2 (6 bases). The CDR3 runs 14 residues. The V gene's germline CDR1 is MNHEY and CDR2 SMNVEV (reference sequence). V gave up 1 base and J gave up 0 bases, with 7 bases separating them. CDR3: CASSLLAASYEQYF. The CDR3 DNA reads TGTGCCAGCAGTTTATTAGCGGCCTCCTACGAGCAGTACTTC.